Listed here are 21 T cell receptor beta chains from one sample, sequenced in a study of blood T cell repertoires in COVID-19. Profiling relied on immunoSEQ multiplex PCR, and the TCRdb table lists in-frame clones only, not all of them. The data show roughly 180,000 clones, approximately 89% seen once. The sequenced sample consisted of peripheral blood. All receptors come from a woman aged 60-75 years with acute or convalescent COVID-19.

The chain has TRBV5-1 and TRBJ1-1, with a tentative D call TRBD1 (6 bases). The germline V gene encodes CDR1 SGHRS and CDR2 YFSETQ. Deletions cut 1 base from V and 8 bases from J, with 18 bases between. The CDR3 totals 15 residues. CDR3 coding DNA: TGCGCCAGCAGCTTGACTATCCAACAGGGACGGGAAGCTTTCTTT. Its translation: CASSLTIQQGREAFF.

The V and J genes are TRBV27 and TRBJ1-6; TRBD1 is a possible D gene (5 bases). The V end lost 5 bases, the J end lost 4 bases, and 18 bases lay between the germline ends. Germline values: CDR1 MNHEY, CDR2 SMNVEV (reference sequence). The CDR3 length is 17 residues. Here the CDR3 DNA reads TGTGCCAGCAGTGCGGGACGGGAAATCGGGTATAATTCACCCCTCCACTTT. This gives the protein CASSAGREIGYNSPLHF.

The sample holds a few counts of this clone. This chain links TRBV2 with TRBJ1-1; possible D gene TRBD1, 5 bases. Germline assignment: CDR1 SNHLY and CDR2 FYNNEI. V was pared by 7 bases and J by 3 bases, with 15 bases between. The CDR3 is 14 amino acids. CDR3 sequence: CASTRTPTYTEAFF. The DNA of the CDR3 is TGTGCCAGCACGCGGACACCAACTTACACTGAAGCTTTCTTT.

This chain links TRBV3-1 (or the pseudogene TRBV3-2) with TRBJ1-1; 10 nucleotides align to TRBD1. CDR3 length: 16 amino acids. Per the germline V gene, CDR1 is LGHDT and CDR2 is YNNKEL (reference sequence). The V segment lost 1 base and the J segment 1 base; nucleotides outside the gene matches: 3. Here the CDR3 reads CASSQGTGGRNTEAFF. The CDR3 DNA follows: TGTGCCAGCAGCCAAGGGACAGGGGGGAGGAACACTGAAGCTTTCTTT.

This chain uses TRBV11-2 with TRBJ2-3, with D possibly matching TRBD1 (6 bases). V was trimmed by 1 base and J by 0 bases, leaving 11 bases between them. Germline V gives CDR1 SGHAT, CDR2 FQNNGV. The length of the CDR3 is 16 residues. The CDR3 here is CASSLVDRPSTDTQYF. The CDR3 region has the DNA TGTGCCAGCAGCTTAGTAGACAGGCCAAGCACAGATACGCAGTATTTT.

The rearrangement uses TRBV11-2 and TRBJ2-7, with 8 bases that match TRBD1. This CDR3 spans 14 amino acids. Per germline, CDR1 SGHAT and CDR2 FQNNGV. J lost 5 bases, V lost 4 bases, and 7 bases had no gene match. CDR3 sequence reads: CASSWVQTGDEQYV. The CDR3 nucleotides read TGTGCCAGCAGCTGGGTCCAGACAGGGGACGAGCAGTACGTC.

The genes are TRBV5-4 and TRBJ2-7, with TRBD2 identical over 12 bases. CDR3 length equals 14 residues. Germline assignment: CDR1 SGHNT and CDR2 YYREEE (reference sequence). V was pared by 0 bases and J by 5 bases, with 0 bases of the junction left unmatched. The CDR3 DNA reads TGTGCCAGCAGCTTGGGACTAGCGGGAGACGAGCAGTACGTC. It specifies CASSLGLAGDEQYV.

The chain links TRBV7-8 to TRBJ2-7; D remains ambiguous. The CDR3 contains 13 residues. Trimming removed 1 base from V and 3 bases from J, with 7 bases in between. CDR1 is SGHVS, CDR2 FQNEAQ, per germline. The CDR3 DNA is TGTGCCAGCAGCTTAGGTACGGGCTACGAGCAGTACGTC. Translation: CASSLGTGYEQYV.

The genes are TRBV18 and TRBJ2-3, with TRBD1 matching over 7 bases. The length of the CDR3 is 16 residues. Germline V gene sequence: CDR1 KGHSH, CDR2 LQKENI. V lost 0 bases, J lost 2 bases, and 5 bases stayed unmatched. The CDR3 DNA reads TGTGCCAGCTCACCACCCCCGGGACAGCTCACAGATACGCAGTATTTT. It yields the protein CASSPPPGQLTDTQYF.

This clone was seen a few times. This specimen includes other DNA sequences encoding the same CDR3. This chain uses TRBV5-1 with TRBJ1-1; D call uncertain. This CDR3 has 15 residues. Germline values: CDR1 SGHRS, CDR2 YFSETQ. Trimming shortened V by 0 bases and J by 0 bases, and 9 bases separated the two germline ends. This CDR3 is CASSLGAGLNTEAFF. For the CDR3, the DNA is TGCGCCAGCAGCTTGGGTGCGGGCCTGAACACTGAAGCTTTCTTT.

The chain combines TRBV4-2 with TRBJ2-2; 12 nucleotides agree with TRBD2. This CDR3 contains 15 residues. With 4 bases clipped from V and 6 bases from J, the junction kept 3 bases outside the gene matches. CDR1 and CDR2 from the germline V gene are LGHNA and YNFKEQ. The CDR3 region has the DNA TGTGCCAGCAGCCCTAGCGGGAGGGCCCCCGGGGAGCTGTTTTTT. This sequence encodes CASSPSGRAPGELFF.

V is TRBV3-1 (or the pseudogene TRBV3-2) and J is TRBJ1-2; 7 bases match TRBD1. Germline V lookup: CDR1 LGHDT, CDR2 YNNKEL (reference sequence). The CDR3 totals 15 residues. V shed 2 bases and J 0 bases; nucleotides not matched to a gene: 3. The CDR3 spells CASSQQGGANYGYTF. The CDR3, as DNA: TGTGCCAGCAGCCAACAGGGGGGAGCTAACTATGGCTACACCTTC.

The CDR3 spells CASSLGFSNQPQHF. The CDR3 DNA is TGTGCCAGCAGCCTTGGCTTTTCCAATCAGCCCCAGCATTTT. The V and J genes are TRBV3-1 (or the pseudogene TRBV3-2) and TRBJ1-5, with unresolved D. V was shortened by 4 bases and J by 3 bases, with 10 bases between the two germline ends. CDR3 length: 14 amino acids. The germline V gene has CDR1 LGHDT and CDR2 YNNKEL (reference sequence).

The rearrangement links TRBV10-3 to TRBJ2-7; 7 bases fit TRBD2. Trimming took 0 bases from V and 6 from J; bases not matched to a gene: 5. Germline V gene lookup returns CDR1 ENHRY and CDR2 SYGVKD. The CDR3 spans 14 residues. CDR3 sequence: CAISESVGGREQYF. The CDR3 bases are TGTGCCATCAGTGAGTCGGTGGGAGGGCGCGAGCAGTACTTC.

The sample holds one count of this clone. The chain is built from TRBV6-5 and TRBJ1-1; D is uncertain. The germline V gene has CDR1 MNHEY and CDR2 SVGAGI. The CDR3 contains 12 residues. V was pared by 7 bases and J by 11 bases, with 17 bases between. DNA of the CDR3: TGTGCCAGCACCCACTCAGGCGGGTTTGCTTTCTTT. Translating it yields CASTHSGGFAFF.

The CDR3 is CASSPTYHRGHF. In DNA, the CDR3 is TGTGCCAGCAGCCCTACCTACCACCGGGGCCACTTT. This sequence joins TRBV6-6 and TRBJ1-6; no firm D call. This CDR3 has 12 amino acids. The germline V and J ends were trimmed by 6 bases and 18 bases, with 18 bases remaining between them. Germline lookup yields CDR1 MNHNY and CDR2 SVGAGI (reference sequence).

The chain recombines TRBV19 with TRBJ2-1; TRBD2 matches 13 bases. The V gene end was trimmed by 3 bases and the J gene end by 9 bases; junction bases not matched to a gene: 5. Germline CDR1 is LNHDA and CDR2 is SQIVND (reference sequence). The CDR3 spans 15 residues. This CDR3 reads CASSIGLAGVVEQFF. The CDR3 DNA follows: TGTGCCAGTAGTATTGGACTAGCGGGAGTAGTTGAGCAGTTCTTC.

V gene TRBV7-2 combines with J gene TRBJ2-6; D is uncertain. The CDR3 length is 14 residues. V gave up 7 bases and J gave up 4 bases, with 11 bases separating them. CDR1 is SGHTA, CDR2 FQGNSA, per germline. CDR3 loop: CASNPGPGANVLTF. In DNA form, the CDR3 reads TGTGCCAGCAACCCGGGTCCAGGGGCCAACGTCCTGACTTTC.

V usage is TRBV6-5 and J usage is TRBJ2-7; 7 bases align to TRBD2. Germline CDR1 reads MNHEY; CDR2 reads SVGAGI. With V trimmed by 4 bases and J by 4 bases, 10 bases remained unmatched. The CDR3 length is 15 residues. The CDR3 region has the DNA TGTGCCAGCAGTTTGGCTAGCGGAGGCCCGTACGAGCAGTACTTC. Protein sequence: CASSLASGGPYEQYF.

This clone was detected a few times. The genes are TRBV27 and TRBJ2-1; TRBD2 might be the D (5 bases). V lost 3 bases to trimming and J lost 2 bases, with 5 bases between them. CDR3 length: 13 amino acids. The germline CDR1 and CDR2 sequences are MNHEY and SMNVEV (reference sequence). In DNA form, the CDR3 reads TGTGCCAGCAGTTTCGGGACCTACAATGAGCAGTTCTTC. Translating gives CASSFGTYNEQFF.

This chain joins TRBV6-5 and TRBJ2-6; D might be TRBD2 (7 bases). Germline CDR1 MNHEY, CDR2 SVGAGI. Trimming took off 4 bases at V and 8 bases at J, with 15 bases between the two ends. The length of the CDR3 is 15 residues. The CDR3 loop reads CASSSKGGGTNVLTF. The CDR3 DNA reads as TGTGCCAGCAGTTCTAAGGGGGGAGGGACCAACGTCCTGACTTTC.